This TCR beta chain was captured by sequencing in a study of blood T cells in healthy people across ages. A second PCR, run for roughly 7 to 12 cycles, used a sample-barcoded 5' primer plus a J-beta primer mix. TCRdb re-called the 5' RACE reads with MiXCR, one entry per CDR3 protein. The sample has about 780,000 distinct CDR3 sequences; 35% to 60% are singletons. The CDR3 spans 12 residues. Per the germline V gene, CDR1 is DFQATT and CDR2 is SNEGSKA (reference sequence). The V segment lost 4 bases and the J segment 5 bases; nucleotides outside the gene matches: 5. This clonotype was detected ten times or more.

The sequencing input was blood. V is TRBV20-1 and J is TRBJ2-7; 7 bases are a match to TRBD1. The sequence was collected from a man older than 75 in good health. CDR3 sequence reads: CSAMTGFDEQYF. Written as DNA, the CDR3 is TGCAGTGCTATGACAGGGTTCGACGAGCAGTACTTC.